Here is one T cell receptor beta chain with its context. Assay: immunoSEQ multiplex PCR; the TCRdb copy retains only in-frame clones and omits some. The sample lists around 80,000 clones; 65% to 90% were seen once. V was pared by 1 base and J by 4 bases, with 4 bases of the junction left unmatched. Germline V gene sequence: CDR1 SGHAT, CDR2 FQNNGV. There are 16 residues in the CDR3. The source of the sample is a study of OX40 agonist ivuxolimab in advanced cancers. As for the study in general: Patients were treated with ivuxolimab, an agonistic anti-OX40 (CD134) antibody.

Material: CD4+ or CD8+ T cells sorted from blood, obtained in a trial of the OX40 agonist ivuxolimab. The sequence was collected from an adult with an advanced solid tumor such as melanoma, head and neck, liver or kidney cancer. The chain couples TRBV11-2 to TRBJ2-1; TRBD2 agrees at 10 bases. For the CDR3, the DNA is TGTGCCAGCAGCTTAGTTAGCGGGAGGTTATACAATGAGCAGTTCTTC. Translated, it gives CASSLVSGRLYNEQFF.